The clone carrying this TCR beta chain was counted at least ten times. Its antigen is currently unknown. Combining iRepertoire HTBI primers with Arm-PCR of CDR3 regions, the authors built TCR beta libraries. TCRdb used MiXCR to reprocess the multiplex PCR reads, holding one entry per CDR3 protein. The sample lists over 350,000 distinct CDR3 sequences; about 15% were seen once. These data come from a study of regulatory T cells in long-lasting Graves disease. Time point reported: newly diagnosed GD, antithyroid drugs for less than 3 months. RNA isolated from PBMCs was used to make the TCR library. Regarding the study as a whole: Persistent cases favored TRBV28, TRBJ1-2 and TRBJ2-5.

Between the trimmed V and J ends, which lost 3 bases and 6 bases, there was a span of 12 bases. The V gene's germline CDR1 is DFQATT and CDR2 SNEGSKA (reference sequence). The CDR3 totals 12 residues. The same data also went into a second study, on T cells in Graves' hyperthyroidism and ophthalmopathy. That report notes: The study enrolled patients aged 18 to 65 with newly diagnosed hyperthyroidism of under 2 months' duration. Clinical symptoms, serum thyroxine, TRAb, thyroid ultrasound and orbital computed tomography informed diagnoses. A 13 V-J signature model discriminated ophthalmopathy versus stable hyperthyroidism.

The genes are TRBV20-1 and TRBJ2-7, with D possibly being TRBD2 (5 bases). This sequence originates from a woman between 35 and 50 years old with Graves disease. The sample consisted of peripheral blood mononuclear cells (PBMCs), taken at new diagnosis, from a patient treated with antithyroid drugs. The CDR3 DNA reads as TGCAGTGCTAGGGCCGCTCGGGGCGAGCAGTACTTC. It yields the protein CSARAARGEQYF.